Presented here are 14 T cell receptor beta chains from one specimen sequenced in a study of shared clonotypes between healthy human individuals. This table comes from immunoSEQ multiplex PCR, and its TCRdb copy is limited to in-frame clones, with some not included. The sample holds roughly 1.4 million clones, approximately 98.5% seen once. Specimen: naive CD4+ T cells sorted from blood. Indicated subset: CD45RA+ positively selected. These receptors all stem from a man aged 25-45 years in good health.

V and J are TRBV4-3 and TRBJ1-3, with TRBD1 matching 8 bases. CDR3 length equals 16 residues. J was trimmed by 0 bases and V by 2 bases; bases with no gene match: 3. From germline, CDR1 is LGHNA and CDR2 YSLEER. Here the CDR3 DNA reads TGCGCCAGCAGCCAAAGCGGACAGGGCTCTGGAAACACCATATATTTT. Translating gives CASSQSGQGSGNTIYF.

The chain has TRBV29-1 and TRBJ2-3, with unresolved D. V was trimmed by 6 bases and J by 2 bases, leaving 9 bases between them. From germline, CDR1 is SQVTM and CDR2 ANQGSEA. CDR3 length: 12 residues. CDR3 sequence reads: CSVNVVTDTQYF. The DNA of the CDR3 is TGCAGCGTCAACGTGGTCACAGATACGCAGTATTTT.

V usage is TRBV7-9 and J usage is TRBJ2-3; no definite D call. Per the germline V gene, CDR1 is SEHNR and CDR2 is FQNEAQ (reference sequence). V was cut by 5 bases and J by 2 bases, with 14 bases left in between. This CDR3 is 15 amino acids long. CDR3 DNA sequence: TGTGCCAGCAGCCAGACTGGGTTAGCCACAGATACGCAGTATTTT. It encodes CASSQTGLATDTQYF.

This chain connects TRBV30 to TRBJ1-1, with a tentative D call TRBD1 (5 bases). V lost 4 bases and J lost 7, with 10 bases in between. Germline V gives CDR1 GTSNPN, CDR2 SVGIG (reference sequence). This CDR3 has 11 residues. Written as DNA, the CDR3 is TGTGCCTGGATGGGGGGGAGTGAAGCTTTCTTT. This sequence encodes CAWMGGSEAFF.

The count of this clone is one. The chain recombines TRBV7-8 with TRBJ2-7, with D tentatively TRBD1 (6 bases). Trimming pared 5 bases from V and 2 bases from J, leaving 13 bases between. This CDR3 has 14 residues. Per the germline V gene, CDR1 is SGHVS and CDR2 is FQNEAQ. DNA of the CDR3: TGTGCCAGCAGCGTCGGGACAAACACCTACGAGCAGTACTTC. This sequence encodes CASSVGTNTYEQYF. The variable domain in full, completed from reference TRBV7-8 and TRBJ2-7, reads GAGVSQSPRYKVAKRGQDVALRCDPISGHVSLFWYQQALGQGPEFLTYFQNEAQLDKSGLPSDRFFAERPEGSVSTLKIQRTQQEDSAVYLCASSVGTNTYEQYFGPGTRLTVT.

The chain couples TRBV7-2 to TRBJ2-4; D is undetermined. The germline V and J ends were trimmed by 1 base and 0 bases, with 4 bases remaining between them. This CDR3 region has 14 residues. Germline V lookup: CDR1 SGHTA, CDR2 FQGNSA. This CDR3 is CASSLVRAKNIQYF. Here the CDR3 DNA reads TGTGCCAGCAGCTTAGTGAGAGCCAAAAACATTCAGTACTTC.

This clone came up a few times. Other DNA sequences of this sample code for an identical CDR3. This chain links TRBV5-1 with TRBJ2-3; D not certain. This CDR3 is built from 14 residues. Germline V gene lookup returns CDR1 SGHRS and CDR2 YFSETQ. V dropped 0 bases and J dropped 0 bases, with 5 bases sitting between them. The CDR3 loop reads CASSLGASTDTQYF. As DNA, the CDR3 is TGCGCCAGCAGCTTGGGGGCGAGCACAGATACGCAGTATTTT.

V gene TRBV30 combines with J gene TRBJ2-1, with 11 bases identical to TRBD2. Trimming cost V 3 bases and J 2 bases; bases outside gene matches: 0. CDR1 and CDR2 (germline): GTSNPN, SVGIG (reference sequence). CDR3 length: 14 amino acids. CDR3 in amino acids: CAWRLAGAYNEQFF. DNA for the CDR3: TGTGCCTGGAGACTAGCGGGAGCCTACAATGAGCAGTTCTTC.

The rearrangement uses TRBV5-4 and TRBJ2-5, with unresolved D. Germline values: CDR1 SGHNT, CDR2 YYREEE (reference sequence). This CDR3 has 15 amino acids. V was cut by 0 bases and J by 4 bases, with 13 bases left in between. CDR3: CASSLDPGSPETQYF. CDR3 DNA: TGTGCCAGCAGCTTGGACCCTGGGTCTCCAGAGACCCAGTACTTC.

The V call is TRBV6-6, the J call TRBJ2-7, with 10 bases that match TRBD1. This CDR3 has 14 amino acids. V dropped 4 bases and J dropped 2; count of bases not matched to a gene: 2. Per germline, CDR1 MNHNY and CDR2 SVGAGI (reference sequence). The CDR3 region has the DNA TGTGCCAGCAGTTTAGGGACAGGGGCCTACGAGCAGTACTTC. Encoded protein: CASSLGTGAYEQYF.

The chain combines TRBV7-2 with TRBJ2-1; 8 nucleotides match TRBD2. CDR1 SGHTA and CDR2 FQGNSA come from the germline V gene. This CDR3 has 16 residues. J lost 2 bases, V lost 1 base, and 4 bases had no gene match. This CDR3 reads CASSLVPGGTYNEQFF. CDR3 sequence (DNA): TGTGCCAGCAGCTTAGTGCCGGGAGGGACCTACAATGAGCAGTTCTTC. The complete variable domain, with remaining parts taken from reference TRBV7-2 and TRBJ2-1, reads GAGVSQSPSNKVTEKGKDVELRCDPISGHTALYWYRQSLGQGLEFLIYFQGNSAPDKSGLPSDRFSAERTGGSVSTLTIQRTQQEDSAVYLCASSLVPGGTYNEQFFGPGTRLTVL.

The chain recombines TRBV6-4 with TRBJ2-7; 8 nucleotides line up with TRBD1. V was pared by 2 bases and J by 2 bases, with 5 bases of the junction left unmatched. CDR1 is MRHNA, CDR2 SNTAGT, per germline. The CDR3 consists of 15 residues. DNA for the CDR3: TGTGCCAGCAGTGACCCGACAGGGGCCCCCTACGAGCAGTACTTC. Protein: CASSDPTGAPYEQYF.

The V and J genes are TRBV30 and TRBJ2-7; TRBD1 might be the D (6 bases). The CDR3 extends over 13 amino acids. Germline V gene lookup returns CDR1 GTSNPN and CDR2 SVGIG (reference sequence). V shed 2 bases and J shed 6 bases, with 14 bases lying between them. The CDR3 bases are TGTGCCTGGAGTTTACAGGGTTGGGGCGAGCAGTACTTC. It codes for CAWSLQGWGEQYF.

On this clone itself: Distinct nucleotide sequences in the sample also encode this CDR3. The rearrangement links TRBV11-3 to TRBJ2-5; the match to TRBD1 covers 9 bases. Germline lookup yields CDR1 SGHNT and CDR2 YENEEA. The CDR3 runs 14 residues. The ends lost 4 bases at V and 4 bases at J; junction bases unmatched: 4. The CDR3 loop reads CASSSGQGGETQYF. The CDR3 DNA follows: TGTGCCAGCAGCTCGGGACAGGGAGGAGAGACCCAGTACTTC.